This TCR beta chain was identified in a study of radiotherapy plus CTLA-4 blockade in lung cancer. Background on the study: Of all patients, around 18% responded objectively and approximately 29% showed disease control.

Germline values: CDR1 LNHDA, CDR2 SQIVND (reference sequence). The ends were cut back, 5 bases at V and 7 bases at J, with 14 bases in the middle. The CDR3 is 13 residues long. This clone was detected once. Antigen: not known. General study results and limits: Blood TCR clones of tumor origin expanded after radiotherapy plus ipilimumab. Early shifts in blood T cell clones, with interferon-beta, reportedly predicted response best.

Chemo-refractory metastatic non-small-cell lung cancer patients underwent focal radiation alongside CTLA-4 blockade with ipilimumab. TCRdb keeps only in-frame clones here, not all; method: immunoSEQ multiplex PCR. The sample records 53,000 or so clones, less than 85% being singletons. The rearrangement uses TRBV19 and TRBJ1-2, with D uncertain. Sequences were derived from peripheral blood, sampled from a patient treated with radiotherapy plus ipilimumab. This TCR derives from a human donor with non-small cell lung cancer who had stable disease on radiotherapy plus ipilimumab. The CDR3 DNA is TGTGCCAGTAGTTGGCAGGTCTTGGGTGGCTACACCTTC. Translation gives CASSWQVLGGYTF.